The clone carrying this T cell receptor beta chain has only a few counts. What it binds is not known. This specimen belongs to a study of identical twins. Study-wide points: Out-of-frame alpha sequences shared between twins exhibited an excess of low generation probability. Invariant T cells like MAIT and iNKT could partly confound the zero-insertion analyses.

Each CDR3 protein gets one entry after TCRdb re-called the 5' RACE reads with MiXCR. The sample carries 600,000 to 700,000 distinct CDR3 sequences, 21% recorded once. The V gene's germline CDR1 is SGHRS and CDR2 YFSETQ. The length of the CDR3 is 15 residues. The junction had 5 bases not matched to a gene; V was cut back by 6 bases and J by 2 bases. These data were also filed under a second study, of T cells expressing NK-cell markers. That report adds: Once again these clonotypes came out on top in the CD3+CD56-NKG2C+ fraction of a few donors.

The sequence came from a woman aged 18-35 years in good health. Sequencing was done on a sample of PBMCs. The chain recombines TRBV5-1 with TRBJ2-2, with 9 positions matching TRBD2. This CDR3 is CASKGLATNTGELFF. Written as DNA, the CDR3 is TGCGCCAGCAAAGGACTAGCGACCAACACCGGGGAGCTGTTTTTT.